The text below deals with one T cell receptor beta chain. The sample is drawn from a study of OX40 agonist ivuxolimab in advanced cancers. Germline-derived CDR1 and CDR2 are SQVTM and ANQGSEA. The CDR3 consists of 12 residues. Trimming at V came to 5 bases and at J to 6 bases, leaving 3 bases not matched to a gene. Sequenced by immunoSEQ multiplex PCR; TCRdb stores in-frame clones only, minus some. This sample has about 86,000 clones; around 85% occur once, and the top ten carry approximately 1.5%. Sequenced material: CD4+ or CD8+ T cells sorted from blood, taken in a trial of the OX40 agonist ivuxolimab. V is TRBV29-1 and J is TRBJ1-5, with 8 bases matching TRBD1. The receptor comes from an adult with an advanced solid tumor such as melanoma, head and neck, liver or kidney cancer. The CDR3 protein is CSVLTGAQPQHF. In nucleotides, the CDR3 is TGCAGCGTTCTGACAGGGGCTCAGCCCCAGCATTTT.